A selection of T cell receptor beta chains follows, all from one sample in a study of blood T cell repertoires in COVID-19. The assay was immunoSEQ multiplex PCR, and TCRdb's table has in-frame clones only and misses some. The sample consists of about 400,000 clones, nearly 90% of them appearing once. Material: PBMCs or T cells enriched from blood (not recorded which). The receptor set was obtained from a woman aged 40 to 49 with acute COVID-19. The CDR3 runs from the conserved cysteine through the conserved F or W. The D gene is left open where the match is weak. Some rows have no size entry. The others give once, few or many, or a class for an expanded clone.

clone size: .
D gene: .
V gene: TRBV6-1
J gene: TRBJ1-2
CDR3 DNA: TGTGCCAGCAGTGATACCAGGTTCTACTATGGCTACACCTTC
CDR3 protein: CASSDTRFYYGYTF

clone size: .
D gene: TRBD1
V gene: TRBV5-1
J gene: TRBJ1-1
CDR3 DNA: TGCGCCAGCAGTTTAGGGGGCGCGGACACTGAAGCTTTCTTT
CDR3 protein: CASSLGGADTEAFF

clone size: .
D gene: .
V gene: TRBV29-1
J gene: TRBJ1-1
CDR3 DNA: TGCAGCGTTAACGGTCAGGGTGGCACTGAAGCTTTCTTT
CDR3 protein: CSVNGQGGTEAFF

clone size: .
D gene: .
V gene: TRBV7-9
J gene: TRBJ2-5
CDR3 DNA: TGTGCCAGCAGCTTATCGGGCGGGCGGGGGCCTTTCCAAGAGACCCAGTACTTC
CDR3 protein: CASSLSGGRGPFQETQYF

clone size: .
D gene: .
V gene: TRBV18
J gene: TRBJ2-7
CDR3 DNA: TGTGCCAGCTCACCGGACAAGCTTTCCTACGAGCAGTACTTC
CDR3 protein: CASSPDKLSYEQYF

clone size: .
D gene: TRBD2
V gene: TRBV27
J gene: TRBJ2-3
CDR3 DNA: TGTGCCAGCAGTCTTTATACGGTTGGGGGGGGAGATACGCAGTATTTT
CDR3 protein: CASSLYTVGGGDTQYF

clone size: .
D gene: TRBD2
V gene: TRBV3-1/TRBV3-2
J gene: TRBJ2-7
CDR3 DNA: TGTGCCAGCAGCCACCGCGGGGGTTACGAGCAGTACTTC
CDR3 protein: CASSHRGGYEQYF

clone size: .
D gene: .
V gene: TRBV5-1
J gene: TRBJ2-1
CDR3 DNA: TGCGCCAGCAGCTTGGCCGGGTATGGGAATGAGCAGTTCTTC
CDR3 protein: CASSLAGYGNEQFF

clone size: .
D gene: .
V gene: TRBV29-1
J gene: TRBJ1-1
CDR3 DNA: TGCAGCGTTGCACGGGGGGACACTGAAGCTTTCTTT
CDR3 protein: CSVARGDTEAFF

clone size: .
D gene: .
V gene: TRBV15
J gene: TRBJ1-6
CDR3 DNA: TGTGCCACCAGCAGAGATCGGGTTAGCAATTCACCCCTCCACTTT
CDR3 protein: CATSRDRVSNSPLHF

clone size: .
D gene: .
V gene: TRBV5-1
J gene: TRBJ1-4
CDR3 DNA: TGCGCCAGCAGCTTGGAGGCAGGGAGGAACGGAAAACTGTTTTTT
CDR3 protein: CASSLEAGRNGKLFF

clone size: .
D gene: .
V gene: TRBV20-1
J gene: TRBJ2-5
CDR3 DNA: TGCAGTGGGGCGACAGAAGAGACCCAGTACTTC
CDR3 protein: CSGATEETQYF

clone size: .
D gene: .
V gene: TRBV6-5
J gene: TRBJ1-6
CDR3 DNA: TGTGCCAGCAGAAAGGGGGGGTCGCAGGATTCACCCCTCCACTTT
CDR3 protein: CASRKGGSQDSPLHF

clone size: once
D gene: TRBD1
V gene: TRBV3-1/TRBV3-2
J gene: TRBJ2-5
CDR3 DNA: TGTGCCAGCAGCCAAGGGACAGGGGTTGGAGAGACCCAGTACTTC
CDR3 protein: CASSQGTGVGETQYF

clone size: .
D gene: TRBD1
V gene: TRBV11-2
J gene: TRBJ2-6
CDR3 DNA: TGTGCCAGCAGCCCAGGACAGGGTTTGAGTACTGGGGCCAACGTCCTGACTTTC
CDR3 protein: CASSPGQGLSTGANVLTF

clone size: .
D gene: TRBD1
V gene: TRBV27
J gene: TRBJ1-5
CDR3 DNA: TGTGCCAGCAGTCCCGACCCCGACAGGGATGAAGAGCAGCCCCAGCATTTT
CDR3 protein: CASSPDPDRDEEQPQHF

clone size: .
D gene: TRBD1
V gene: TRBV5-1
J gene: TRBJ1-2
CDR3 DNA: TGCGCCAGCAGCTTGGAGGCCAGGGGGCTGGATGGCTACACCTTC
CDR3 protein: CASSLEARGLDGYTF

clone size: .
D gene: .
V gene: TRBV9
J gene: TRBJ2-3
CDR3 DNA: TGTGCCAGCAGCGACAGGGGAGGTGATACGCAGTATTTT
CDR3 protein: CASSDRGGDTQYF

clone size: .
D gene: .
V gene: TRBV10-3
J gene: TRBJ2-3
CDR3 DNA: TGTGCCATCAGTGGGCCTAGCACAGATACGCAGTATTTT
CDR3 protein: CAISGPSTDTQYF

clone size: .
D gene: .
V gene: TRBV5-1
J gene: TRBJ2-7
CDR3 DNA: TGCGCCAGCAGCTTGGTACTAGGTGGTGGAGGCGAGCAGTACTTC
CDR3 protein: CASSLVLGGGGEQYF

clone size: .
D gene: .
V gene: TRBV5-6
J gene: TRBJ2-7
CDR3 DNA: TGTGCCAGCAGCTTGGTCTCTAGACCCTACGAGCAGTACTTC
CDR3 protein: CASSLVSRPYEQYF

clone size: .
D gene: .
V gene: TRBV27
J gene: TRBJ1-2
CDR3 DNA: TGTGCCAGCAGTTTAATGAGTTTCGGAGAGGGCGGCTACACCTTC
CDR3 protein: CASSLMSFGEGGYTF

clone size: .
D gene: .
V gene: TRBV5-1
J gene: TRBJ2-2
CDR3 DNA: TGCGCCAGCAGCTTAAGCAGGGCGTCCGCCGGGGAGCTGTTTTTT
CDR3 protein: CASSLSRASAGELFF

clone size: .
D gene: TRBD1
V gene: TRBV18
J gene: TRBJ1-1
CDR3 DNA: TGTGCCAGCTCAGATCGAAAGGGGGCAGCCACTGAAGCTTTCTTT
CDR3 protein: CASSDRKGAATEAFF

clone size: .
D gene: TRBD1
V gene: TRBV11-3
J gene: TRBJ2-7
CDR3 DNA: TGTGCCAGCAGCATAGGACAGGGGCACGAGCAGTACTTC
CDR3 protein: CASSIGQGHEQYF

clone size: .
D gene: .
V gene: TRBV30
J gene: TRBJ2-7
CDR3 DNA: TGTGCCTGGAGTGCCAGGGTGTCCGAGCAGTACTTC
CDR3 protein: CAWSARVSEQYF

clone size: .
D gene: .
V gene: TRBV9
J gene: TRBJ2-5
CDR3 DNA: TGTGCCAGCAGCGTTTGGGGGGAAGAGACCCAGTACTTC
CDR3 protein: CASSVWGEETQYF

clone size: .
D gene: .
V gene: TRBV29-1
J gene: TRBJ2-1
CDR3 DNA: TGCAGCGTTGTCCTCGGGGGACTTTACAATGAGCAGTTCTTC
CDR3 protein: CSVVLGGLYNEQFF

clone size: .
D gene: TRBD1
V gene: TRBV6-5
J gene: TRBJ1-2
CDR3 DNA: TGTGCCAGCAGGACAGGGGGCGGATATGGCTACACCTTC
CDR3 protein: CASRTGGGYGYTF

clone size: .
D gene: TRBD2
V gene: TRBV4-1
J gene: TRBJ2-5
CDR3 DNA: TGCGCCAGCAGCCAAGATGCCCTAGCGGGGGTCAAAGAGACCCAGTACTTC
CDR3 protein: CASSQDALAGVKETQYF

clone size: .
D gene: .
V gene: TRBV6-5
J gene: TRBJ2-6
CDR3 DNA: TGTGCCAGCGAGTGGAGTAGGTCTGGGGCCAACGTCCTGACTTTC
CDR3 protein: CASEWSRSGANVLTF

clone size: .
D gene: .
V gene: TRBV30
J gene: TRBJ1-5
CDR3 DNA: TGTGCCTTGGGGCACCGCGGCAATCAGCCCCAGCATTTT
CDR3 protein: CALGHRGNQPQHF

clone size: .
D gene: .
V gene: TRBV10-3
J gene: TRBJ1-6
CDR3 DNA: TGTGCCATCAGTTTCGGGGGTGTCTCGGGAAATTCACCCCTCCACTTT
CDR3 protein: CAISFGGVSGNSPLHF

clone size: few
D gene: .
V gene: TRBV2
J gene: TRBJ2-2
CDR3 DNA: TGTGCCAGCACCGAGGGTCCAGCGAACACCGGGGAGCTGTTTTTT
CDR3 protein: CASTEGPANTGELFF

clone size: .
D gene: .
V gene: TRBV12-3/TRBV12-4
J gene: TRBJ2-1
CDR3 DNA: TGTGCCAGCAGTTTTGGGCCAACCCGTGAGCAGTTCTTC
CDR3 protein: CASSFGPTREQFF

clone size: .
D gene: .
V gene: TRBV3-1/TRBV3-2
J gene: TRBJ1-2
CDR3 DNA: TGTGCCAGCAGCCAAGCGGCGGGCAGGCGGATCTATGGCTACACCTTC
CDR3 protein: CASSQAAGRRIYGYTF

clone size: .
D gene: .
V gene: TRBV6-1
J gene: TRBJ1-2
CDR3 DNA: TGTGCCAGCAGTGAAGGTCGCAGGGGAGAATATGGCTACACCTTC
CDR3 protein: CASSEGRRGEYGYTF

clone size: once
D gene: TRBD1
V gene: TRBV25-1
J gene: TRBJ1-1
CDR3 DNA: TGTGCCAGCAGGGACAGGGGGCGGACTGAAGCTTTCTTT
CDR3 protein: CASRDRGRTEAFF

clone size: .
D gene: .
V gene: TRBV10-2
J gene: TRBJ1-1
CDR3 DNA: TGCGCCAGCAGATCCCCGGGGGGCATCACTGAAGCTTTCTTT
CDR3 protein: CASRSPGGITEAFF

clone size: .
D gene: TRBD2
V gene: TRBV27
J gene: TRBJ2-1
CDR3 DNA: TGTGCCAGCAGTTCGATCATCTCTTTCGGCGGGGGGCCCAATGAGCAGTTCTTC
CDR3 protein: CASSSIISFGGGPNEQFF

clone size: few
D gene: TRBD1
V gene: TRBV7-9
J gene: TRBJ1-6
CDR3 DNA: TGTGCCAGCAGCCCGGCCGACAGGGGAAATTCACCCCTCCACTTT
CDR3 protein: CASSPADRGNSPLHF

clone size: .
D gene: TRBD1
V gene: TRBV9
J gene: TRBJ1-3
CDR3 DNA: TGTGCCAGCAGCGTAGTCACAGGGGGCAGGAACACCATATATTTT
CDR3 protein: CASSVVTGGRNTIYF

clone size: .
D gene: TRBD1
V gene: TRBV6-2/TRBV6-3
J gene: TRBJ1-2
CDR3 DNA: TGTGCCAGCAGTTTCGGAGGCAGGGGGTTTGGCTACACCTTC
CDR3 protein: CASSFGGRGFGYTF

clone size: .
D gene: .
V gene: TRBV9
J gene: TRBJ2-7
CDR3 DNA: TGTGCCAGCAGCGTAGACAGGGAGGGATTCTACGAGCAGTACTTC
CDR3 protein: CASSVDREGFYEQYF

clone size: .
D gene: TRBD2
V gene: TRBV18
J gene: TRBJ2-7
CDR3 DNA: TGTGCCAGCTCACCACCGTCCACGGGAGGCGAGCAGTACTTC
CDR3 protein: CASSPPSTGGEQYF

clone size: .
D gene: .
V gene: TRBV5-1
J gene: TRBJ2-1
CDR3 DNA: TGCGCCAGCAGCTTGGTTGTTAGCGGTGACTACAATGAGCAGTTCTTC
CDR3 protein: CASSLVVSGDYNEQFF

clone size: .
D gene: .
V gene: TRBV18
J gene: TRBJ1-1
CDR3 DNA: TGTGCCAGCTCACAAAAATCAGACAGGACGGCTTTCTTT
CDR3 protein: CASSQKSDRTAFF

clone size: .
D gene: TRBD1
V gene: TRBV15
J gene: TRBJ1-2
CDR3 DNA: TGTGCCACCAGAGGGACAGGGGGCCTTAACTATGGCTACACCTTC
CDR3 protein: CATRGTGGLNYGYTF

clone size: .
D gene: .
V gene: TRBV18
J gene: TRBJ2-3
CDR3 DNA: TGTGCCAGCTCACCGGGCGGGTGGGCGGCAAGCACAGATACGCAGTATTTT
CDR3 protein: CASSPGGWAASTDTQYF

clone size: .
D gene: .
V gene: TRBV29-1
J gene: TRBJ2-5
CDR3 DNA: TGCAGCGCAAGTACTGAGACCCAGTACTTC
CDR3 protein: CSASTETQYF

clone size: .
D gene: TRBD1
V gene: TRBV2
J gene: TRBJ1-5
CDR3 DNA: TGTGCCAGCAGACGGGACAGGGGTAGCAATCAGCCCCAGCATTTT
CDR3 protein: CASRRDRGSNQPQHF

clone size: once
D gene: .
V gene: TRBV5-6
J gene: TRBJ1-4
CDR3 DNA: TGTGCCAGCAGCTTGTATGCAACTAATGAAAAACTGTTTTTT
CDR3 protein: CASSLYATNEKLFF

clone size: .
D gene: TRBD2
V gene: TRBV7-2
J gene: TRBJ2-2
CDR3 DNA: TGTGCCAGCAGCTTAATGCCGGGGGGGAACACCGGGGAGCTGTTTTTT
CDR3 protein: CASSLMPGGNTGELFF

clone size: once
D gene: TRBD2
V gene: TRBV3-1/TRBV3-2
J gene: TRBJ2-1
CDR3 DNA: TGTGCCAGCAGCCCTTCGGGGGGGCCTGCCAATGAGCAGTTCTTC
CDR3 protein: CASSPSGGPANEQFF

clone size: .
D gene: TRBD1
V gene: TRBV5-1
J gene: TRBJ1-1
CDR3 DNA: TGCGCCAGTAGCGATGGGACAGGGGGCACTGAAGCTTTCTTT
CDR3 protein: CASSDGTGGTEAFF